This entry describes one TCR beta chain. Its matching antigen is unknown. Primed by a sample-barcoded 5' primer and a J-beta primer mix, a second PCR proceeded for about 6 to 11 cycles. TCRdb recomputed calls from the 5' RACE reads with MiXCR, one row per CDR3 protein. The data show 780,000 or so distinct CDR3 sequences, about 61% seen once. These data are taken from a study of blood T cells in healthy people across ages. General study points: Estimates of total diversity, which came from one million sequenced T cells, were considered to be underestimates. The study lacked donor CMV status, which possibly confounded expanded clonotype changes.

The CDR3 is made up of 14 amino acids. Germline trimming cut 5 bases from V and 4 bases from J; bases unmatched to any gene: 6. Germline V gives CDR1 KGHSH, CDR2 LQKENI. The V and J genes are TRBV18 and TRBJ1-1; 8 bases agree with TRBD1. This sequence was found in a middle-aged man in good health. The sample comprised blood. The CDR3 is CASSTDRVSTEAFF. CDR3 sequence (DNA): TGTGCCAGCTCAACGGACAGGGTTAGCACTGAAGCTTTCTTT.